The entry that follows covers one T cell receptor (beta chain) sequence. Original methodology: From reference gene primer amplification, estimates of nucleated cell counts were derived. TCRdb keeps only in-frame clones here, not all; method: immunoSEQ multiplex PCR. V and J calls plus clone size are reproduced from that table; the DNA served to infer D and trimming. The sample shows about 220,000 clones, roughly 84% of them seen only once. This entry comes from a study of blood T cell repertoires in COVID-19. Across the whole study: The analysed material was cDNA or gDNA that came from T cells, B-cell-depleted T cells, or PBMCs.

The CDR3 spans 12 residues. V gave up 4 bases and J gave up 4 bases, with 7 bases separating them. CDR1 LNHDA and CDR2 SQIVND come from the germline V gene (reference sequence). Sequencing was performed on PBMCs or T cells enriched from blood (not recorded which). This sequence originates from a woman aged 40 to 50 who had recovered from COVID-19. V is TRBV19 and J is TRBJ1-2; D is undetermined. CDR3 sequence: CASSTTIYGYTF. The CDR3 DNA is TGTGCCAGTAGTACCACTATCTATGGCTACACCTTC.